This T cell receptor beta chain derives from a study of blood T cell repertoires in COVID-19. The wider study: Specimens from acute and convalescent COVID-19 originated in the United States, Italy and Spain. The analysed material was cDNA or gDNA that came from T cells, B-cell-depleted T cells, or PBMCs.

Original methodology: Scientists estimated how many nucleated cells there were by amplifying reference gene primers. Assay: immunoSEQ multiplex PCR; the TCRdb copy retains only in-frame clones and omits some. Clone size and V and J calls were adopted from that table, with D and trimming inferred from the DNA. This table holds about 26,000 clones, over 70% found once. The germline V gene has CDR1 LNHDA and CDR2 SQIVND (reference sequence). The length of the CDR3 is 14 residues. V was cut by 4 bases and J by 4 bases, with 13 bases left in between. The sequenced sample consisted of peripheral blood. The rearrangement uses TRBV19 and TRBJ1-1, with a weak D call TRBD1 (5 bases). The TCR comes from a man aged 45-65 years with active or convalescent COVID-19. The CDR3 region is CASSTWGGPTEAFF. CDR3 in DNA: TGTGCCAGTAGTACCTGGGGCGGACCCACTGAAGCTTTCTTT.